These 8 T cell receptor beta chains originate from one sample sequenced in a study of cytomegalovirus exposure and HLA in healthy donors. Primers: 60 Vbeta forward and 13 Jbeta reverse. The assay was immunoSEQ multiplex PCR, and TCRdb's table has in-frame clones only and misses some. The sample yields 200,000 to 250,000 clones, roughly 82% seen once. The sample was PBMCs. Source of these receptors: a woman in her forties in good health and CMV-seropositive.

This rearrangement joins TRBV10-3 to TRBJ1-6; 9 nucleotides match TRBD1. Germline CDR1 ENHRY, CDR2 SYGVKD. The CDR3 has 13 residues. The V segment lost 7 bases and the J segment 9 bases; nucleotides outside the gene matches: 4. Here the CDR3 reads CAITGTGRSPLHF. As DNA, the CDR3 is TGTGCCATCACCGGGACAGGGCGTTCACCCCTCCACTTT.

Only a few counts were recorded for this clone. The V and J genes are TRBV19 and TRBJ2-2, with 10 positions matching TRBD1. This CDR3 contains 14 residues. The germline CDR1 and CDR2 sequences are LNHDA and SQIVND (reference sequence). The DNA of the CDR3 is TGTGCAAGTCGGGACAGGGGTTACACCGGGGAGCTGTTTTTT. It codes for CASRDRGYTGELFF.

This chain connects TRBV9 to TRBJ2-5, with D possibly being TRBD1 (5 bases). The J call may be in error: the DNA end matches TRBJ2-7 better. CDR3 length: 13 residues. In germline, CDR1 is SGDLS, CDR2 YYNGEE. The CDR3 region is CASSGGRSYEQYF. CDR3 sequence (DNA): TGTGCCAGCAGCGGGGGCCGATCCTACGAGCAGTACTTC.

This clone was observed a handful of times. The chain links TRBV19 to TRBJ2-6, with D possibly matching TRBD1 (5 bases). Trimming removed 8 bases from V and 0 bases from J, with 14 bases in between. The V gene's germline CDR1 is LNHDA and CDR2 SQIVND (reference sequence). The CDR3 consists of 16 residues. CDR3 nucleotides: TGTGCCAGTCGGAAAACAGGAAGCTCTGGGGCCAACGTCCTGACTTTC. Protein product: CASRKTGSSGANVLTF.

The rearrangement joins TRBV4-3 to TRBJ2-2, with D maybe TRBD2 (5 bases). V was cut by 1 base and J by 4 bases, with 7 bases left in between. The CDR3 sequence is 14 residues long. The germline V gene encodes CDR1 LGHNA and CDR2 YSLEER. Here the CDR3 DNA reads TGCGCCAGCAGCCAAGCGGGGAGCACCGGGGAGCTGTTTTTT. It encodes CASSQAGSTGELFF.

Comment on this clone: Other nucleotide sequences from this sample produce the same CDR3. The chain joins TRBV14 to TRBJ1-2, with unresolved D. CDR1 and CDR2 from the germline V gene are SGHDN and FVKESK. The CDR3 length is 17 residues. V lost 0 bases, J lost 6 bases, and 20 bases lay in between. CDR3 in DNA: TGTGCCAGCAGCCAAGAGCGCCTCCGGGAACGAGAGCATGGCTACACCTTC. Its translation: CASSQERLREREHGYTF. Together with reference TRBV14 and TRBJ1-2, the CDR3 gives the full variable domain: EAGVTQFPSHSVIEKGQTVTLRCDPISGHDNLYWYRRVMGKEIKFLLHFVKESKQDESGMPNNRFLAERTGGTYSTLKVQPAELEDSGVYFCASSQERLREREHGYTFGSGTRLTVV.

The rearrangement links TRBV7-2 to TRBJ2-1; D is uncertain. There are 13 residues in the CDR3. Trimming shortened V by 4 bases and J by 7 bases, and 11 bases separated the two germline ends. The germline gives CDR1 SGHTA, CDR2 FQGNSA. CDR3 nucleotide sequence: TGTGCCAGCAGCTCGCACACAGAGAATGAGCAGTTCTTC. It specifies CASSSHTENEQFF.

The chain recombines TRBV30 with TRBJ2-2; no clear D. The CDR3 contains 16 residues. V was cut by 1 base and J by 0 bases, with 12 bases left in between. Looked up from germline, CDR1 is GTSNPN and CDR2 is SVGIG (reference sequence). The CDR3, as DNA: TGTGCCTGGAGTGAGCCTACCACGACGAACACCGGGGAGCTGTTTTTT. This sequence encodes CAWSEPTTTNTGELFF.